A single T cell receptor (beta chain) is shown here with its context. The entry originates in a study of T cells in tumors and immune-related adverse events. Measured with immunoSEQ multiplex PCR; TCRdb has only the in-frame clones, and not every one. The sample has over 4,500 clones, about two thirds seen once. There are 16 residues in the CDR3. J gave up 0 bases and V 4 bases, and 5 bases lay outside the gene matches. In germline, CDR1 is MNHEY, CDR2 SVGAGI. This rearrangement joins TRBV6-5 to TRBJ2-2, with 7 bases identical to TRBD1. Here the sequenced sample was gut tissue, taken from a patient treated with anti-PD-1 therapy. The clonotype was recovered from a female donor with metastatic renal cell carcinoma. This CDR3 is CASSFSGQANTGELFF. The CDR3, as DNA: TGTGCCAGCAGTTTCTCTGGACAGGCGAACACCGGGGAGCTGTTTTTT.